This TCR beta chain was profiled in a study of shared clonotypes between healthy human individuals. The V end was cut by 8 bases, the J end by 5 bases, with 12 bases between. Germline-derived CDR1 and CDR2 are KGHSH and LQKENI. This CDR3 has 13 residues. The data were produced by immunoSEQ multiplex PCR, yet TCRdb's version contains in-frame clones alone and is incomplete. The sample has about 710,000 clones, 55% to 75% seen once. The genes are TRBV18 and TRBJ1-4, with D possibly TRBD1 on 5 matching bases. Sequenced sample: memory CD4+ T cells sorted from blood. Subset meaning: CD45RA-negative fraction. This TCR came from a woman aged 25 to 45 in good health. CDR3 in amino acids: CASHQGQNEKLFF. CDR3 nucleotide sequence: TGTGCCAGCCATCAAGGACAAAATGAAAAACTGTTTTTT. The full variable domain, its missing parts supplied by reference TRBV18 and TRBJ1-4, is NAGVMQNPRHLVRRRGQEARLRCSPMKGHSHVYWYRQLPEEGLKFMVYLQKENIIDESGMPKERFSAEFPKEGPSILRIQQVVRGDSAAYFCASHQGQNEKLFFGSGTQLSVL.